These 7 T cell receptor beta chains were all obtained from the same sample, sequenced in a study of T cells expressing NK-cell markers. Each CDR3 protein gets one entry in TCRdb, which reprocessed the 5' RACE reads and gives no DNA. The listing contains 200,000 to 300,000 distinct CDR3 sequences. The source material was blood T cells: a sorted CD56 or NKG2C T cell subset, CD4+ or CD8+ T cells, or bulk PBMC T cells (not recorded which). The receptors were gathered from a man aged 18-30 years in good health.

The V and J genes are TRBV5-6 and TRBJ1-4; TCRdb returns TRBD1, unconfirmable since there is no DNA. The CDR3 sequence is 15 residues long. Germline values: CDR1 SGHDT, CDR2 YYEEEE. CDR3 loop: CASSRTGGEDEKLFF.

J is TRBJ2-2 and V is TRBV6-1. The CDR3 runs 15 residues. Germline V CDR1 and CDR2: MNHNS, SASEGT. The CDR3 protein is CASSRDVTNTGELFF.

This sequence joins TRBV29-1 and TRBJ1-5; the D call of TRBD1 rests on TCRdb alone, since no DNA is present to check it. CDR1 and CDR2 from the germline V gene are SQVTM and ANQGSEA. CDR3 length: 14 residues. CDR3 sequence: CSVAGTDPNQPQHF.

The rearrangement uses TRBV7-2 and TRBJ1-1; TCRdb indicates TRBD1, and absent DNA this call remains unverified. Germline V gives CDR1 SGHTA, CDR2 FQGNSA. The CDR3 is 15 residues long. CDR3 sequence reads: CASIGAQGQNTEAFF.

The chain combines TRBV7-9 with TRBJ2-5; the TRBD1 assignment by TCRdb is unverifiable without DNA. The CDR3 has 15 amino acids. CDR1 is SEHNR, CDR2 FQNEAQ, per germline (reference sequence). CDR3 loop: CASSPKDRALETQYF.

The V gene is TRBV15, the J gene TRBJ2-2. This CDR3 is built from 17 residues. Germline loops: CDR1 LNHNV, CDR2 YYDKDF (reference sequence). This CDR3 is CATSSGLAGANTGELFF. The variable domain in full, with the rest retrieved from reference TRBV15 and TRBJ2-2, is DAMVIQNPRYQVTQFGKPVTLSCSQTLNHNVMYWYQQKSSQAPKLLFHYYDKDFNNEADTPDNFQSRRPNTSFCFLDIRSPGLGDTAMYLCATSSGLAGANTGELFFGEGSRLTVL.

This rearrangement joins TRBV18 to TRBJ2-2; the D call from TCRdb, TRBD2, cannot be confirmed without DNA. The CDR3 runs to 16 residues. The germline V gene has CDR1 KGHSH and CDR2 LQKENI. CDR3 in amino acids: CASSPTSGSESGELFF.